This TCR beta chain was sequenced for a study of T cell repertoires in cytomegalovirus infection. Study-wide background: Use of recently identified HLA-C-restricted and well-studied HLA-B-restricted CMV epitopes was part of the study. An indication of both CMV infection and matching HLA type came from public TCR beta signatures.

In TCRdb, the reads were re-called with MiXCR into one record per CDR3 protein. The repertoire consists of about 830,000 distinct CDR3 sequences, with around a third occurring once and the leading ten covering roughly 12%. Findings and caveats of the study: Dominating the ex vivo response were HLA-C-restricted CMV-specific TCR beta clonotypes. People with CMV and the relevant HLA were identified by cumulative public TCR beta family frequency.

Ten or more counts support this clonotype. The antigen is unknown. V lost 1 base, J lost 4 bases, and 13 bases lay in between. In germline, CDR1 is SGHVS, CDR2 FNYEAQ. The CDR3 is 15 amino acids. The sample consisted of cultured CD8+ T cells from PBMCs, taken from culture after CMV antigen stimulation. The source is a human donor in good health (CMV status not recorded). Some clones in this sample may be carry-over from other donors' samples. This rearrangement joins TRBV7-6 to TRBJ1-2; unclear D gene. CDR3 bases: TGTGCCAGCAGCTTAGGTCCGGGCGTACTCTATGGCTACACCTTC. Translation: CASSLGPGVLYGYTF. Complete variable domain (other parts from reference TRBV7-6 and TRBJ1-2): GAGVSQSPRYKVTKRGQDVALRCDPISGHVSLYWYRQALGQGPEFLTYFNYEAQQDKSGLPNDRFSAERPEGSISTLTIQRTEQRDSAMYRCASSLGPGVLYGYTFGSGTRLTVV.